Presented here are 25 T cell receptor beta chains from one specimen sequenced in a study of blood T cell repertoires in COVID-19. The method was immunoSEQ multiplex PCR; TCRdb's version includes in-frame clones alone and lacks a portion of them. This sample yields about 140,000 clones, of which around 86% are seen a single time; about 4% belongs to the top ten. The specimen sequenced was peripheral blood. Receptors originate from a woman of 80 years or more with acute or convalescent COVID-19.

The CDR3 bases are TGTGCCAGCAGCTTAGTATATACGCAGTATTTT. It yields the protein CASSLVYTQYF. The chain couples TRBV7-2 to TRBJ2-3, with D unresolved. The CDR3 contains 11 residues. Germline-derived CDR1 and CDR2 are SGHTA and FQGNSA. Trimming left V 1 base short and J 7 bases short, with 3 bases between.

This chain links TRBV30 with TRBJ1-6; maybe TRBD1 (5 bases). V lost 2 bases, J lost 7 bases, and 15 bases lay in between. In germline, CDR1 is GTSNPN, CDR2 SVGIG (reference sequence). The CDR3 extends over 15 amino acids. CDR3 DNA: TGTGCCTGGAGTCCATGGGGGGAAAGAAATTCACCCCTCCACTTT. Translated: CAWSPWGERNSPLHF.

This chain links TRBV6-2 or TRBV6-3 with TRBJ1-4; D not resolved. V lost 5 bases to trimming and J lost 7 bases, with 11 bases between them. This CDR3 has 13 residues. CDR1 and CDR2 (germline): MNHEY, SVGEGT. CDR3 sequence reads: CASSKREGEKLFF. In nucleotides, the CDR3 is TGTGCCAGCAGTAAGCGGGAGGGTGAAAAACTGTTTTTT.

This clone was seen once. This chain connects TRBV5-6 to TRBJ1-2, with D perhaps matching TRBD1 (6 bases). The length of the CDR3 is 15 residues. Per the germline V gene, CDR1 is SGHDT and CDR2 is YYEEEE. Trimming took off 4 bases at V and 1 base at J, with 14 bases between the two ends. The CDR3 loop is CASSPDSSFNYGYTF. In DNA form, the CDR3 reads TGTGCCAGCAGCCCGGACAGCAGCTTTAACTATGGCTACACCTTC.

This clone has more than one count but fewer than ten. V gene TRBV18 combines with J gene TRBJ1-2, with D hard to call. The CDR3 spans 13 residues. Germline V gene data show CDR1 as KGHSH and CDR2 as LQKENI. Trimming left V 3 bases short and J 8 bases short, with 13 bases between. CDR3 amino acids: CASSPDPRSGYTF. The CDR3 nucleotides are TGTGCCAGCTCACCTGACCCTAGATCGGGCTACACCTTC.

The CDR3 loop is CASSLTRWSIEAFF. The CDR3 DNA follows: TGCGCCAGCAGCTTGACCAGGTGGTCTATTGAAGCTTTCTTT. V gene TRBV5-1 combines with J gene TRBJ1-1; D gene unclear. CDR3 length: 14 residues. CDR1 is SGHRS, CDR2 YFSETQ, per germline. The V and J ends lost 1 base and 7 bases respectively, with 14 bases between them. The variable domain in full, completed from reference TRBV5-1 and TRBJ1-1, reads KAGVTQTPRYLIKTRGQQVTLSCSPISGHRSVSWYQQTPGQGLQFLFEYFSETQRNKGNFPGRFSGRQFSNSRSEMNVSTLELGDSALYLCASSLTRWSIEAFFGQGTRLTVV.

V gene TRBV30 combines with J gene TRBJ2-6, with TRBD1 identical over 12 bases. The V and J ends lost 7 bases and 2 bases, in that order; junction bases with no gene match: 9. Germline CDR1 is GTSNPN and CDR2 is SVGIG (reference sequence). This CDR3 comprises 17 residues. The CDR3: CAFHRDRGRAGANVLTF. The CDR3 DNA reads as TGTGCCTTTCACCGGGACAGGGGGCGCGCTGGGGCCAACGTCCTGACTTTC.

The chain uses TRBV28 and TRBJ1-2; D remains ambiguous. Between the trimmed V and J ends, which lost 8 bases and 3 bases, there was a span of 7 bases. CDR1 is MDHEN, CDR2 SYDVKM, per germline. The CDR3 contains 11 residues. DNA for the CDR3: TGTGCCAGCCGGGAGCACTATGGCTACACCTTC. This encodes CASREHYGYTF.

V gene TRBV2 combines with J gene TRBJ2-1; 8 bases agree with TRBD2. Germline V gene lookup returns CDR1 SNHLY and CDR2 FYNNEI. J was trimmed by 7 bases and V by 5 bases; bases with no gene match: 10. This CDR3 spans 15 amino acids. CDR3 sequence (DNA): TGTGCCAGCAGTTTTACCGGGACTAGATTTAATGAGCAGTTCTTC. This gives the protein CASSFTGTRFNEQFF.

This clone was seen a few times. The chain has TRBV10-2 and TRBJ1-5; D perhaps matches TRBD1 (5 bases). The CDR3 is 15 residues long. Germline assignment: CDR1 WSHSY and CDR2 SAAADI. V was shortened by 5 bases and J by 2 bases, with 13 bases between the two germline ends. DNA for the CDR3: TGCGCCAGCAGTCCGGGACTTAGACGCAATCAGCCCCAGCATTTT. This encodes CASSPGLRRNQPQHF.

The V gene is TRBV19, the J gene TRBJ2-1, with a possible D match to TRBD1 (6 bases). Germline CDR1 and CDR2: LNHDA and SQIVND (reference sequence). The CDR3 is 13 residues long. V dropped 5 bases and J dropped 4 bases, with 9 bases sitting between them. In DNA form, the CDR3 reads TGTGCCAGTAGTGTGACAGGTTACAATGAGCAGTTCTTC. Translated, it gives CASSVTGYNEQFF. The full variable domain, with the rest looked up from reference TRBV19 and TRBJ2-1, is DGGITQSPKYLFRKEGQNVTLSCEQNLNHDAMYWYRQDPGQGLRLIYYSQIVNDFQKGDIAEGYSVSREKKESFPLTVTSAQKNPTAFYLCASSVTGYNEQFFGPGTRLTVL.

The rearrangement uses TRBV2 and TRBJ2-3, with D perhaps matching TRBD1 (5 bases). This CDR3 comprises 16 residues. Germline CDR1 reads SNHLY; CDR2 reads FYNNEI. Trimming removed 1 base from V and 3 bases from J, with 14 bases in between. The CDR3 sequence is CASSEGSWAGTDTQYF. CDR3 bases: TGTGCCAGCAGTGAAGGGTCGTGGGCAGGGACAGATACGCAGTATTTT.

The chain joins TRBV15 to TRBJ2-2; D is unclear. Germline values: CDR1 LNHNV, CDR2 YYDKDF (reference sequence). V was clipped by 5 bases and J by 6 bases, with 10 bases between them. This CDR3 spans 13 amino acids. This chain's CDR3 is CATSSLLAGELFF. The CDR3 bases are TGTGCCACCAGCTCCCTTTTAGCCGGGGAGCTGTTTTTT. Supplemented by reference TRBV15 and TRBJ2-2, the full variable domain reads DAMVIQNPRYQVTQFGKPVTLSCSQTLNHNVMYWYQQKSSQAPKLLFHYYDKDFNNEADTPDNFQSRRPNTSFCFLDIRSPGLGDTAMYLCATSSLLAGELFFGEGSRLTVL.

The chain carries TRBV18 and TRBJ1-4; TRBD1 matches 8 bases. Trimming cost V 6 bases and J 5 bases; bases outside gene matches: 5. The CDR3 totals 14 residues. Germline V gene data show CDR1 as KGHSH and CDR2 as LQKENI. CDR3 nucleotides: TGTGCCAGCTCGGCCGGGACAGGAAATGAAAAACTGTTTTTT. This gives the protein CASSAGTGNEKLFF.

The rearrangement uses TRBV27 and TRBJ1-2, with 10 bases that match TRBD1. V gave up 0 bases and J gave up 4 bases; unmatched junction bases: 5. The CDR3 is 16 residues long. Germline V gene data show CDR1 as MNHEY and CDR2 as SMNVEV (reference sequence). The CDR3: CASSLSGTGAGYGYTF. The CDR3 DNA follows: TGTGCCAGCAGTTTATCGGGGACAGGGGCCGGCTATGGCTACACCTTC.

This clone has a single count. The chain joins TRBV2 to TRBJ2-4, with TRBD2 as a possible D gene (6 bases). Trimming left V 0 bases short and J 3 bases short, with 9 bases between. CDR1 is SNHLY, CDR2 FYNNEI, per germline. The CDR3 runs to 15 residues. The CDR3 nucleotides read TGTGCCAGCAGTGAAGCGGGTAGCGGCAAAAACATTCAGTACTTC. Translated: CASSEAGSGKNIQYF.

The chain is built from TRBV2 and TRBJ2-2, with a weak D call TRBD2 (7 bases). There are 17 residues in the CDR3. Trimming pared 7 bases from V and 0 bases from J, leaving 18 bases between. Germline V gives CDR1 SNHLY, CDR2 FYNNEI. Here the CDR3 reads CASTEGGRVANTGELFF. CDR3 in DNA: TGTGCCAGCACAGAGGGGGGGCGGGTCGCGAACACCGGGGAGCTGTTTTTT.

In DNA form, the CDR3 reads TGCGCCAGCAGACGGACAGGGGGCAAATATGGCTACACCTTC. Its protein product is CASRRTGGKYGYTF. The chain is built from TRBV4-1 and TRBJ1-2; 11 bases map to TRBD1. The trim removed 6 bases at V and 5 bases at J, leaving 5 bases unmatched. The germline V gene encodes CDR1 MGHRA and CDR2 YSYEKL. The CDR3 runs 14 residues.

The chain's CDR3 is CAVPRVYTEAFF. In nucleotides, the CDR3 is TGCGCCGTCCCCAGGGTATACACTGAAGCTTTCTTT. V is TRBV10-1 and J is TRBJ1-1; tentative D call: TRBD1 (5 bases). Germline V CDR1 and CDR2: WNHNN, SYGVQD (reference sequence). The CDR3 extends over 12 amino acids. V was shortened by 11 bases and J by 3 bases, with 13 bases between the two germline ends.

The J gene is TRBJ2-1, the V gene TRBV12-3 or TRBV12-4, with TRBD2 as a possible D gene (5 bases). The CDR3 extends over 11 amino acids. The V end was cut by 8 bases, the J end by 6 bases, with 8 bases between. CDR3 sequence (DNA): TGTGCCAGCGGGAGAGGCAATGAGCAGTTCTTC. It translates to CASGRGNEQFF.

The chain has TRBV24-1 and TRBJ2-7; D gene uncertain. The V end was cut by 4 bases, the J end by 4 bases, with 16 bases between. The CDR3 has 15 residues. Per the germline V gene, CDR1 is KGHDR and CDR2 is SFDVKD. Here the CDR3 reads CATSENSNTQYEQYF. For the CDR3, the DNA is TGTGCCACCAGTGAAAACAGCAACACACAGTACGAGCAGTACTTC.

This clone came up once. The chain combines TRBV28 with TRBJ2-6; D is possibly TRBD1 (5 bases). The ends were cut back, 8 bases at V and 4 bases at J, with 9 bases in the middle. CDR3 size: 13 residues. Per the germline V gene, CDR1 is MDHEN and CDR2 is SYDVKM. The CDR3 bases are TGTGCCAGCGAGGACACCGGGGCCAACGTCCTGACTTTC. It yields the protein CASEDTGANVLTF.

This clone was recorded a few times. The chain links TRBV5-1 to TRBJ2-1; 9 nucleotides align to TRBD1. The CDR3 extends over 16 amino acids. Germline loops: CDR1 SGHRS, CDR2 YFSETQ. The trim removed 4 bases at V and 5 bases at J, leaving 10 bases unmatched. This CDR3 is CASSTGQGLGNNEQFF. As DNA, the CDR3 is TGCGCCAGCAGCACGGGACAGGGTTTAGGAAACAATGAGCAGTTCTTC.

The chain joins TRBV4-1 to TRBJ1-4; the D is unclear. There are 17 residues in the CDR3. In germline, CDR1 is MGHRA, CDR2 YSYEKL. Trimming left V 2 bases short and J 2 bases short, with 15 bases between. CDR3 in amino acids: CASSQTLLKTTNEKLFF. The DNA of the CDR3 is TGCGCCAGCAGCCAAACGCTCCTCAAGACTACTAATGAAAAACTGTTTTTT.

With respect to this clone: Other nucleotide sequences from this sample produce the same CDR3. CDR3 sequence reads: CASSYGGATDTQYF. CDR3 bases: TGTGCCAGCAGTTACGGAGGGGCCACAGATACGCAGTATTTT. The V and J genes are TRBV6-5 and TRBJ2-3; D perhaps matches TRBD2 (6 bases). Germline V gene data show CDR1 as MNHEY and CDR2 as SVGAGI. V was trimmed by 2 bases and J by 2 bases, leaving 8 bases between them. This CDR3 contains 14 residues.